Sequencing of this T cell receptor (beta chain) was carried out in a study of read filtering for tumor transcriptome and immune sequencing. Germline V gene sequence: CDR1 MNHEY, CDR2 SVGEGT. J gave up 7 bases and V 6 bases, and 7 bases lay outside the gene matches. The CDR3 extends over 14 amino acids. In this sample, this clonotype turned up many times. From roughly 390 ng of RNA, a library with molecular barcoded alpha/delta and beta/gamma adaptors was made. TCRdb re-called the reads through MiXCR, storing one row per CDR3 protein. The table shows about 57,000 distinct CDR3 sequences, with 20% to 25% occurring only once.

Specimen: a population of CD138-negative cells sorted from bone marrow. J is TRBJ2-7 and V is TRBV6-2 or TRBV6-3, with 12 bases matching TRBD2. The sequence derives from a donor at least 40 years old with multiple myeloma. CDR3: CASSGLAGLSEQYF. The CDR3, as DNA: TGTGCCAGCAGCGGACTAGCGGGGCTGTCTGAGCAGTACTTC.